This entry concerns a single T cell receptor (beta chain). V shed 5 bases and J 2 bases; nucleotides not matched to a gene: 8. This CDR3 comprises 16 residues. Germline V CDR1 and CDR2: SEHNR, FQNEAQ (reference sequence). In the original processing: Estimates of nucleated cell counts were drawn from the amplification of reference gene primers. Libraries were prepared by immunoSEQ multiplex PCR; TCRdb keeps only in-frame clonotypes and omits some of them. The D gene and trimming were derived from the DNA, and the V and J assignments and clone size from that table. Of around 300,000 clones in the sample, 90% were seen once. This entry belongs to a study of blood T cell repertoires in COVID-19. Whole-study context: Italy, Spain and the United States were the sources of the convalescent and acute COVID-19 samples. Sample material is recorded as cDNA or gDNA derived from T cells, B-cell-depleted T cells, or PBMCs.

Seattle patients were enrolled during active infection and followed longitudinally. Sample: peripheral blood. The clonotype comes from a woman aged 45 to 65 with COVID-19, enrolled during active disease. This chain uses TRBV7-9 with TRBJ2-3, with TRBD2 matching 9 bases. CDR3 sequence: CASSGGLAGNTDTQYF. The CDR3 nucleotides read TGTGCCAGCAGCGGAGGTCTAGCGGGAAACACAGATACGCAGTATTTT.